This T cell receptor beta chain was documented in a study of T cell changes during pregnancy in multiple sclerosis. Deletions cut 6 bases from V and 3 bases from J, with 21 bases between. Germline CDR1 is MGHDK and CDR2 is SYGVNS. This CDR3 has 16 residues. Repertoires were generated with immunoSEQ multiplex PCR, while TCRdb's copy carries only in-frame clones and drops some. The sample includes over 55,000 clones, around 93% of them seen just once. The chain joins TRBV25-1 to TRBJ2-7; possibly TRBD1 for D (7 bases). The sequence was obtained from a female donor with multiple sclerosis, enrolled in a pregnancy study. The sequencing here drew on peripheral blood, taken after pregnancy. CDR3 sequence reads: CASSERPSRGVYEQYF. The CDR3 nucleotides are TGTGCCAGCAGCGAACGCCCATCCAGGGGGGTCTACGAGCAGTACTTC.